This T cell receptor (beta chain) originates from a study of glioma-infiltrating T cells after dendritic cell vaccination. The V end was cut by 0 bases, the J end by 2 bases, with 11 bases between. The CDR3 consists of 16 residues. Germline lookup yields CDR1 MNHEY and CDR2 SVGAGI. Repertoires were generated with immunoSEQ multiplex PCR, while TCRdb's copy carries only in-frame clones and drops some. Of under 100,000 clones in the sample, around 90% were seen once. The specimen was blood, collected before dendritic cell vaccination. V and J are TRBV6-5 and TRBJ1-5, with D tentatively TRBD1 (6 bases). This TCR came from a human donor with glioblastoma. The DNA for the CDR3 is TGTGCCAGCAGTTACTCGCGTCCAGGGGGCAATCAGCCCCAGCATTTT. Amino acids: CASSYSRPGGNQPQHF.